This T cell receptor (beta chain) was captured by sequencing in a study of CD8+CD57+ T cells in acquired aplastic anemia. Looking at the study overall: DNA per sorted CD4+ or CD8+ sample ranged about 0.2 to 30 ug, averaging roughly 3.3 ug. Study findings and constraints: In common between the patients and the controls were approximately 30 CD8+ CDR3 sequences. Patients showed no significant difference from controls in CD8+ Simpson's diversity.

Germline V gives CDR1 KGHDR, CDR2 SFDVKD. This CDR3 is 15 amino acids long. As concerns this clonotype: The antigen remains unidentified. One junction end disagrees with the germline gene, perhaps due to a read error.

For CDR3 and TCR beta VDJ profiling, genomic DNA was the template used. TCRdb re-analysed the reads in MiXCR, keeping a single row per CDR3 protein. Of more than 250,000 distinct CDR3 sequences listed, approximately 79% are singletons. Only patients with CD8+CD57+ cell expansion on flow cytometry were chosen for sequencing. No therapy had been given to the patients at the time of blood sampling. This TCR was sampled from a human donor with aplastic anemia. The rearrangement uses TRBV24-1 and TRBJ1-5, with D hard to call. Material: sorted CD4+, CD8+, or CD8+CD57+ T cells (not recorded which) from PBMCs. DNA of the CDR3: TGTGCCACCAGTGCGAGCACTCCTAGCACTCAGCCCCAGCATTTT. Amino acid sequence: CATSASTPSTQPQHF.